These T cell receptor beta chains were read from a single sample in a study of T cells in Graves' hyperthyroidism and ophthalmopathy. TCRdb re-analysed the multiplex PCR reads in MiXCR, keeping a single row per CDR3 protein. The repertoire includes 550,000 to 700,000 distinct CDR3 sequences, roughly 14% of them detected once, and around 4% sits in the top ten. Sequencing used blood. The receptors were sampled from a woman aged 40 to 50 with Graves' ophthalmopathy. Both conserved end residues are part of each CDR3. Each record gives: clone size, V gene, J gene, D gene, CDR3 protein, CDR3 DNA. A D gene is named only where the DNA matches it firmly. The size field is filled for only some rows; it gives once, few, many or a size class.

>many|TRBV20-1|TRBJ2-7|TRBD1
CSAVRDRGYEQYF
TGCAGTGCCGTAAGGGACAGGGGTTACGAGCAGTACTTC
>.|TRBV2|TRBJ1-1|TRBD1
CASSDRDRVAFF
TGTGCCAGCAGTGACCGGGACAGGGTTGCTTTCTTT
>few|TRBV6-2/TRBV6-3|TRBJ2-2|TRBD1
CASRGTGLGRERPGELFF
TGTGCCAGCAGGGGGACAGGGCTGGGGCGGGAGAGGCCCGGGGAGCTGTTTTTT
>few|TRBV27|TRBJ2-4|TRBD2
CASSLIFGTNYIQYF
TGTGCCAGCAGTTTAATTTTCGGGACTAATTACATTCAGTACTTC
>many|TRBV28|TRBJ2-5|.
CASSKDGQETQYF
TGTGCCAGCAGCAAAGACGGTCAAGAGACCCAGTACTTC
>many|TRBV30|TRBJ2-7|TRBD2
CAWSVPGLAYQQYF
TGTGCCTGGAGTGTACCGGGACTAGCCTACCAGCAGTACTTC
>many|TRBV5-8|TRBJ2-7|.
CASSAGNSLGDEQYF
TGTGCCAGCAGCGCCGGGAATTCACTGGGAGACGAGCAGTACTTC
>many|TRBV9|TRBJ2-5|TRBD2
CASSTPTSGQETQYF
TGTGCCAGCAGCACCCCGACTAGCGGGCAAGAGACCCAGTACTTC
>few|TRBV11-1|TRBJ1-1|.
CASSLPGIRPGDTEAFF
TGTGCCAGCAGCTTACCGGGTATACGACCTGGGGACACTGAAGCTTTCTTT
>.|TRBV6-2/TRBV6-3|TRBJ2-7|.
CASSTGEGVTYEQYF
TGTGCCAGCAGTACCGGCGAGGGGGTCACCTACGAGCAGTACTTC
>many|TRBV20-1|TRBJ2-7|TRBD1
CSARGDRVAYEQYF
TGCAGTGCTAGAGGGGACAGGGTTGCCTACGAGCAGTACTTC